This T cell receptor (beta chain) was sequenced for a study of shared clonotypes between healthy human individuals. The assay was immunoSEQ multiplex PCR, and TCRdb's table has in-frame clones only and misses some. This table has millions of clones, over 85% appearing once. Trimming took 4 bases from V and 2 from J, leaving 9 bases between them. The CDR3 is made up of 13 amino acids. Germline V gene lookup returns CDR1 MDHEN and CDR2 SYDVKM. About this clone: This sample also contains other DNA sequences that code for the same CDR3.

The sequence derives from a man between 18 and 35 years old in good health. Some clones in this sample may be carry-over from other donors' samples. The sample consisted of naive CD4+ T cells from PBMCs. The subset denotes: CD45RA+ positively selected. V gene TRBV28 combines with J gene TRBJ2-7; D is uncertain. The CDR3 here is CASSSRGPYEQYF. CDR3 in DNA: TGTGCCAGCAGTTCCCGCGGTCCCTACGAGCAGTACTTC.